This TCR beta chain was sequenced in a study of T cell responses to AZD1222 COVID-19 vaccine. TCRdb's table, derived via immunoSEQ multiplex PCR, lists solely in-frame clones and lacks some. The sample holds roughly 200,000 clones, 90% to 95% seen once. Germline loops: CDR1 MDHEN, CDR2 SYDVKM. The CDR3 is 16 amino acids. The ends were cut back, 6 bases at V and 1 base at J, with 16 bases in the middle. This sequence originates from an adult in good health. The source was peripheral blood, collected on day 0 of MenACWY control vaccination. This sequence joins TRBV28 and TRBJ1-5; D is uncertain. The CDR3 region is CASSLIYSSSNQPQHF. The CDR3 nucleotides read TGTGCCAGCAGCCTTATCTACAGTTCCAGCAATCAGCCCCAGCATTTT.